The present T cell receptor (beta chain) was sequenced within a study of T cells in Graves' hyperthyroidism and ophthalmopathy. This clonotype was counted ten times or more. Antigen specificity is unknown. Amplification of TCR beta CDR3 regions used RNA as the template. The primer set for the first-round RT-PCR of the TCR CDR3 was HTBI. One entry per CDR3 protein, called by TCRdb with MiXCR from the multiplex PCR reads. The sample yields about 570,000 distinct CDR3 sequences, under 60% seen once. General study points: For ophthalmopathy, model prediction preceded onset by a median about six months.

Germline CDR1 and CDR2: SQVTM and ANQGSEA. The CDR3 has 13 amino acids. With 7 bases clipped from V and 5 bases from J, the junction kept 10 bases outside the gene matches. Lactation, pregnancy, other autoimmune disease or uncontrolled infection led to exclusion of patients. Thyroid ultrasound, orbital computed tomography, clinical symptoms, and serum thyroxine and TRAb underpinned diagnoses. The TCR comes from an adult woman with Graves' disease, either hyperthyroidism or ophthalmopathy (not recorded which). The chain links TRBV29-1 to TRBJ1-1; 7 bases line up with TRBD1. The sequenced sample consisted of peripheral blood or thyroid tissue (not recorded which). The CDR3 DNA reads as TGCAGCGCCCTGACAGGGAGGGGAACTGAAGCTTTCTTT. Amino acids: CSALTGRGTEAFF.